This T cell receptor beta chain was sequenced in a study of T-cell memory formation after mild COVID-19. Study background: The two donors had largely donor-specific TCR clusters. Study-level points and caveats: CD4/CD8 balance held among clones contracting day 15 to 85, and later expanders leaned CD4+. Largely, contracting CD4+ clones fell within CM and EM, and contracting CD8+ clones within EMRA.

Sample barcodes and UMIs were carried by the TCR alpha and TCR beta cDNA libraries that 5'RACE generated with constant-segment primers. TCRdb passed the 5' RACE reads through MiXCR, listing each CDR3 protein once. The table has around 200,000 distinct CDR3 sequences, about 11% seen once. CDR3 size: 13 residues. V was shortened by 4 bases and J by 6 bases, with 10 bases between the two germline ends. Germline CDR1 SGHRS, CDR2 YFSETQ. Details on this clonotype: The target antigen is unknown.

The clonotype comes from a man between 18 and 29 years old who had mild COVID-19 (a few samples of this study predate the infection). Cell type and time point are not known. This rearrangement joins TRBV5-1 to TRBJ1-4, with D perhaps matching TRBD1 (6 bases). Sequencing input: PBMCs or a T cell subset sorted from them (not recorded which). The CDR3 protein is CASSPRTDEKLFF. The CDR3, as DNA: TGCGCCAGCAGCCCCCGGACAGATGAAAAACTGTTTTTT.